This T cell receptor beta chain is from a study of blood T cell repertoires in COVID-19 (TCRdb year 2020). In terms of the full investigation: Samples covering the acute and convalescent phases of COVID-19 were provided by collaborators in the United States, Italy and Spain. The repertoires were released in a freely available public database meant as a resource for research on the immune response to SARS-CoV-2. Where available, HLA class I and class II types were obtained from metadata supplied by the sample provider rather than from assay-based typing. A de-identified subject ID, COVID-19 status, age in years and sex were almost always included in the sample metadata. Deeply sampled blood TCRbeta repertoires from subjects exposed to, actively infected with, or recovered from COVID-19 were included in the dataset. The material from the prospective study consisted of cDNA or gDNA derived from T cells, B-cell-depleted T cells, or PBMCs. The samples were drawn from the first 160 participants of the ongoing ImmuneRACE study and from about 1,200 subjects provided by 6 global collaborators. The full study reports these points: The amount of clinical and demographic metadata varied by source and participant and was provided uncurated.

Collaborating institutions collected whole blood in K2EDTA tubes following their own protocols. For TCRbeta analysis, collaborator samples were shipped as frozen whole blood, as isolated PBMCs, or as DNA extracted from either sample type. In the case of this clone: Its antigen remains unidentified. Qualities for individual bases were not recorded, and no much larger clone is one base off.

TCRbeta CDR3 regions were amplified from genomic DNA using the immunoSEQ Assay, a bias-controlled multiplex PCR. Processing in the source paper ran as follows. The number of nucleated cells in each sample was estimated from the amplification of reference gene primers within the assay. Sequence reads were collapsed and filtered to measure the absolute abundance of every unique TCRbeta CDR3 rearrangement. Productive Simpson clonality was computed per sample as the square root of Simpson's diversity index over productive rearrangements. Imported from immuneACCESS, the table was reduced by TCRdb to in-frame sequences with V and J called. These copies leave out some clones; in studies compared against another copy, an unresolved V gene accounts for under half, and the cause of the remainder is not known. The DNA was the basis for D and trimming; V, J and clone size are from that table. The sample table contains some 23,000 clones; only one count was recorded for roughly 80% of them. 55% to 65% of the sample lies in the top ten.

V and J are truncated by 7 bases and 12 bases respectively, leaving an intervening sequence of 21 bases. From the cysteine through the phenylalanine, the CDR3 covers 14 amino acids. Only the CDR3 DNA is retained, 42 bases long and in frame from the first base. CDR1 and CDR2 (SNHLY, FYNNEI) derive from the germline V gene. The V gene is TRBV2 and the J gene is TRBJ1-4, with no reliable assignment of the D segment. What was sequenced was peripheral blood. The TCR was taken from a woman aged 80 or over with acute or convalescent COVID-19. The CDR3 protein sequence reads: CASNLDRKDGELFF. The sequenced DNA: TGTGCCAGCAACCTGGACCGAAAGGACGGGGAACTGTTTTTT.